This record covers a single TCR beta chain. The record originates from a study of blood T cell repertoires in COVID-19. Study in general: Specimens from acute and convalescent COVID-19 originated in the United States, Italy and Spain.

The CDR3 totals 15 residues. Per germline, CDR1 SNHLY and CDR2 FYNNEI. The V end lost 0 bases, the J end lost 0 bases, and 6 bases lay between the germline ends. Assay used: immunoSEQ multiplex PCR; TCRdb lists only in-frame clones, some missing. This sample has around 81,000 clones; 82% occur once, and the top ten carry 7% to 9.5%. This sequence joins TRBV2 and TRBJ1-3; D remains unclear. Sequenced material: peripheral blood. The receptor comes from a human donor in a cohort sampled during active COVID-19. CDR3 region: CASSEAQISGNTIYF. DNA for the CDR3: TGTGCCAGCAGTGAAGCCCAGATCTCTGGAAACACCATATATTTT.